This TCR beta chain derives from a study of human CD8 memory T cell subsets. TCR beta was sequenced from UMI-tagged 5' RACE libraries. TCRdb reprocessed the 5' RACE reads; each CDR3 protein has one entry and no DNA is given. This sample's table reports around 20,000 distinct CDR3 sequences. CDR1 DFQATT and CDR2 SNEGSKA come from the germline V gene (reference sequence). The CDR3 covers 13 residues. As for this clonotype: Its cognate antigen is unknown.

General study results and limits: The beta chain was the only T cell receptor chain that the study sequenced.

The source is a human donor in good health. Sequenced sample: CD8+ T cells from PBMCs. The V and J genes are TRBV20-1 and TRBJ1-2. This CDR3 is CSARGQRIYGYTF.